This TCR beta chain was profiled in a study of cytomegalovirus exposure and HLA in healthy donors. Losses at the gene ends were 4 bases for V and 10 bases for J; bases not matched to a gene: 7. In germline, CDR1 is SGHNT, CDR2 YENEEA. This CDR3 is 13 amino acids long. Assay used: immunoSEQ multiplex PCR; TCRdb lists only in-frame clones, some missing. The table has approximately 100,000 clones, 85% to 95% seen once. The sequencing input was PBMCs. J is TRBJ2-1 and V is TRBV11-3; 7 bases are shared with TRBD1. The receptor's source is a woman in her thirties in good health and CMV-seropositive. CDR3 in DNA: TGTGCCAGCAGCTCCCGGCACAGGGGCGAGCAGTTCTTC. The encoded protein is CASSSRHRGEQFF.